Listed here are 14 T cell receptor beta chains from one sample, sequenced in a study of T cell clones after liver transplantation. Assay: immunoSEQ multiplex PCR; the TCRdb copy retains only in-frame clones and omits some. The table shows about 80,000 clones, with around four fifths occurring only once. Sequenced here: CD4+ T cells from blood, sampled 45 to 46 months after liver transplant. The receptors derive from a human patient who received a liver transplant. Some T cells may have originated in the graft donor.

This clone was seen just once. The chain has TRBV19 and TRBJ1-1, with 11 bases identical to TRBD1. The germline V gene has CDR1 LNHDA and CDR2 SQIVND (reference sequence). The CDR3 length is 13 residues. The V segment lost 8 bases and the J segment 3 bases; nucleotides outside the gene matches: 2. Written as DNA, the CDR3 is TGTGCCAGTGGACAGGGGGCCGACACTGAAGCTTTCTTT. Encoded protein: CASGQGADTEAFF.

The V call is TRBV5-4, the J call TRBJ2-1; 7 bases are shared with TRBD2. Germline CDR1 is SGHNT and CDR2 is YYREEE (reference sequence). This CDR3 has 14 residues. The V gene end was trimmed by 0 bases and the J gene end by 5 bases; junction bases not matched to a gene: 2. CDR3: CASSLGLANNEQFF. CDR3 nucleotide sequence: TGTGCCAGCAGCTTGGGACTAGCAAACAATGAGCAGTTCTTC.

The chain employs TRBV6-5 and TRBJ2-1; D remains ambiguous. V was pared by 5 bases and J by 7 bases, with 6 bases between. Germline V lookup: CDR1 MNHEY, CDR2 SVGAGI. This CDR3 comprises 11 residues. CDR3 region: CASSRLNEQFF. The CDR3 DNA reads TGTGCCAGCAGTAGACTGAATGAGCAGTTCTTC.

The V gene is TRBV7-2, the J gene TRBJ1-2; TRBD1 is a possible D gene (6 bases). V was trimmed by 1 base and J by 4 bases, leaving 19 bases between them. Germline CDR1 and CDR2: SGHTA and FQGNSA. The CDR3 runs to 17 residues. The CDR3 DNA follows: TGTGCCAGCAGCTTAGAGGCAGGGGCCCGCTCCCTCTATGGCTACACCTTC. Its protein is CASSLEAGARSLYGYTF. Complete variable domain (other parts from reference TRBV7-2 and TRBJ1-2): GAGVSQSPSNKVTEKGKDVELRCDPISGHTALYWYRQSLGQGLEFLIYFQGNSAPDKSGLPSDRFSAERTGGSVSTLTIQRTQQEDSAVYLCASSLEAGARSLYGYTFGSGTRLTVV.

This chain connects TRBV18 to TRBJ2-5; D uncertain. Germline V gene data show CDR1 as KGHSH and CDR2 as LQKENI. V was trimmed by 3 bases and J by 3 bases, leaving 2 bases between them. CDR3 length equals 11 residues. CDR3 residues: CASSPEETQYF. The DNA of the CDR3 is TGTGCCAGCTCACCCGAAGAGACCCAGTACTTC.

V gene TRBV7-2 combines with J gene TRBJ2-7, with D perhaps TRBD2 (6 bases). V dropped 5 bases and J dropped 0 bases, with 14 bases sitting between them. CDR3 size: 15 residues. Germline values: CDR1 SGHTA, CDR2 FQGNSA. CDR3 residues: CASSPRLTSSYEQYF. Written as DNA, the CDR3 is TGTGCCAGCAGCCCCCGACTGACTAGCTCCTACGAGCAGTACTTC.

Points on this clone: At one end the junction does not follow the germline gene, possibly because of a read error. The rearrangement joins TRBV6-5 to TRBJ1-5, with D maybe TRBD1 (5 bases). This CDR3 spans 14 amino acids. CDR1 and CDR2 from the germline V gene are MNHEY and SVGAGI. The CDR3: CAISERQPHQPQHF. The CDR3 DNA is TGTGCCATCAGTGAGAGACAGCCTCATCAGCCCCAGCATTTT.

The CDR3 sequence: CATSRDHIDNYGYTF. CDR3 DNA sequence: TGTGCCACCAGCAGAGATCACATCGATAACTATGGCTACACCTTC. The chain has TRBV15 and TRBJ1-2; D remains ambiguous. V gave up 0 bases and J gave up 1 base, with 9 bases separating them. From germline, CDR1 is LNHNV and CDR2 YYDKDF (reference sequence). The CDR3 is 15 amino acids.

This clone has a handful of counts. This chain links TRBV5-1 with TRBJ1-2, with a tentative D call TRBD1 (5 bases). Germline V gene data show CDR1 as SGHRS and CDR2 as YFSETQ. CDR3 length equals 13 residues. V lost 0 bases, J lost 2 bases, and 5 bases lay in between. The CDR3 DNA reads TGCGCCAGCAGCTTGGACAGGAACTATGGCTACACCTTC. It yields the protein CASSLDRNYGYTF.

The genes are TRBV28 and TRBJ2-7; a weak D match, TRBD1 (6 bases). The CDR3 runs 15 residues. The germline CDR1 and CDR2 sequences are MDHEN and SYDVKM. Trimming pared 5 bases from V and 3 bases from J, leaving 17 bases between. CDR3 coding DNA: TGTGCCAGCAGTAAAGGGGGAAGTCCAATCTACGAGCAGTACTTC. The encoded protein is CASSKGGSPIYEQYF.

In its sample, this clone was seen a few times. The CDR3 bases are TGTGCCAGCAGTTCCCCTGGGGGGAAGAGCTCCTACGAGCAGTACTTC. Translated, it gives CASSSPGGKSSYEQYF. V usage is TRBV28 and J usage is TRBJ2-7; D possibly corresponds to TRBD2 (6 bases). V lost 4 bases and J lost 0, with 16 bases in between. In germline, CDR1 is MDHEN, CDR2 SYDVKM. CDR3 size: 16 residues.

A few counts support this clone. CDR3 nucleotides: TGCGCCAGCAGCGTCGGACGCGTAAGCTCCTACGAGCAGTACTTC. Amino acid sequence: CASSVGRVSSYEQYF. The J gene is TRBJ2-7, the V gene TRBV5-1; the D is unclear. The CDR3 spans 15 residues. The ends were cut back, 4 bases at V and 0 bases at J, with 14 bases in the middle. CDR1 is SGHRS, CDR2 YFSETQ, per germline.

The chain uses TRBV5-1 and TRBJ2-3; 11 nucleotides align to TRBD2. CDR3 length equals 15 residues. The V gene end was trimmed by 2 bases and the J gene end by 4 bases; junction bases not matched to a gene: 3. The germline gives CDR1 SGHRS, CDR2 YFSETQ. CDR3 region: CASSFTSGGADTQYF. The CDR3 DNA sequence: TGCGCCAGCAGCTTTACTAGCGGGGGAGCAGATACGCAGTATTTT.

J is TRBJ2-5 and V is TRBV5-1, with D possibly TRBD2 on 6 matching bases. The CDR3 runs 15 residues. Germline CDR1 is SGHRS and CDR2 is YFSETQ. V gave up 1 base and J gave up 3 bases, with 13 bases separating them. DNA for the CDR3: TGCGCCAGCAGCTTGTTGTGGGGGGTAGAAGAGACCCAGTACTTC. It yields the protein CASSLLWGVEETQYF.